This T cell receptor (beta chain) was identified in a study of neoadjuvant anti-PD-1 for oral cavity cancer. Germline V gene data show CDR1 as LNHDA and CDR2 as SQIVND (reference sequence). This CDR3 has 16 residues. V shed 6 bases, J shed 4 bases, and the junction held 9 bases outside the gene matches. TCRdb's table, derived via immunoSEQ multiplex PCR, lists solely in-frame clones and lacks some. This sample carries over 10,000 clones, 65% to 75% of them seen once, and the ten largest clones take around 2%. This chain connects TRBV19 to TRBJ2-5; TRBD2 matches 12 bases. The input for sequencing was PBMCs, taken before nivolumab (anti-PD-1) treatment. This sequence originates from a person between 40 and 80 years old with oral cavity squamous cell carcinoma. This CDR3 reads CASSVGLAGLLETQYF. The CDR3 bases are TGTGCCAGTAGCGTAGGACTAGCGGGGTTGTTAGAGACCCAGTACTTC. Complete variable domain (other parts from reference TRBV19 and TRBJ2-5): DGGITQSPKYLFRKEGQNVTLSCEQNLNHDAMYWYRQDPGQGLRLIYYSQIVNDFQKGDIAEGYSVSREKKESFPLTVTSAQKNPTAFYLCASSVGLAGLLETQYFGPGTRLLVL.